The 20 T cell receptor beta chains below come from one sample, sequenced in a study of blood T cell repertoires in COVID-19. Measured with immunoSEQ multiplex PCR; TCRdb has only the in-frame clones, and not every one. The sample has around 310,000 clones, around 92% seen once; the top ten hold about 8.4%. What was sequenced was PBMCs or T cells enriched from blood (not recorded which). These receptors all come from a woman under 40 who had recovered from COVID-19.

Here the CDR3 reads CASSPRTGTGSTEAFF. The DNA for the CDR3 is TGTGCCAGCAGCCCCCGCACAGGGACGGGTAGCACTGAAGCTTTCTTT. The chain is built from TRBV7-2 and TRBJ1-1; a weak D match, TRBD1 (6 bases). V lost 5 bases to trimming and J lost 4 bases, with 20 bases between them. The CDR3 loop spans 16 amino acids. The germline V gene encodes CDR1 SGHTA and CDR2 FQGNSA. The variable domain in full, with the rest retrieved from reference TRBV7-2 and TRBJ1-1, is GAGVSQSPSNKVTEKGKDVELRCDPISGHTALYWYRQSLGQGLEFLIYFQGNSAPDKSGLPSDRFSAERTGGSVSTLTIQRTQQEDSAVYLCASSPRTGTGSTEAFFGQGTRLTVV.

This clone was observed once. The V and J genes are TRBV5-5 and TRBJ1-4, with D uncertain. Trimming cost V 2 bases and J 10 bases, with 9 bases left between them. The CDR3 runs to 12 residues. Germline-derived CDR1 and CDR2 are SGHKS and YYEKEE (reference sequence). CDR3 region: CASSFSRGKLFF. CDR3 nucleotides: TGTGCCAGCAGCTTCTCGAGAGGAAAACTGTTTTTT.

The chain couples TRBV5-1 to TRBJ2-2; no firm D call. Germline V gene sequence: CDR1 SGHRS, CDR2 YFSETQ. V was clipped by 4 bases and J by 6 bases, with 13 bases between them. There are 14 residues in the CDR3. The CDR3 coding sequence is TGCGCCAGCAGCCCACTCGTCTTTGCCGGGGAGCTGTTTTTT. Translating it yields CASSPLVFAGELFF.

The CDR3: CSVEGRLARTDTQYF. In DNA form, the CDR3 reads TGCAGCGTTGAAGGTCGCCTGGCACGCACAGATACGCAGTATTTT. This chain connects TRBV29-1 to TRBJ2-3; D call uncertain. The germline V gene has CDR1 SQVTM and CDR2 ANQGSEA. Deletions cut 1 base from V and 1 base from J, with 12 bases between. The CDR3 loop spans 15 amino acids.

This clone was observed a few times. The chain has TRBV4-1 and TRBJ1-4, with D uncertain. Germline values: CDR1 MGHRA, CDR2 YSYEKL. The germline V and J ends were trimmed by 0 bases and 2 bases, with 10 bases remaining between them. This CDR3 contains 16 residues. The CDR3 region has the DNA TGCGCCAGCAGCCAAGATTACGACGGGACTAATGAAAAACTGTTTTTT. It encodes CASSQDYDGTNEKLFF.

The rearrangement uses TRBV27 and TRBJ1-5; D is unclear. Germline CDR1 MNHEY, CDR2 SMNVEV (reference sequence). The length of the CDR3 is 17 residues. Trimming left V 5 bases short and J 3 bases short, with 20 bases between. The CDR3 DNA reads TGTGCCAGCAGTCCCACTCAGCGCGGCGGATACAATCAGCCCCAGCATTTT. This translates into CASSPTQRGGYNQPQHF.

The V call is TRBV10-2, the J call TRBJ2-1; a possible D gene is TRBD2 (5 bases). V lost 5 bases and J lost 0, with 11 bases in between. CDR1 WSHSY and CDR2 SAAADI come from the germline V gene. The CDR3 sequence is 15 residues long. The CDR3 spells CASSSGRSSYNEQFF. CDR3 DNA: TGCGCCAGCAGTAGCGGTCGAAGCTCCTACAATGAGCAGTTCTTC.

This rearrangement joins TRBV6-5 to TRBJ1-6; the match to TRBD1 covers 9 bases. V lost 5 bases and J lost 9; bases outside the gene matches: 5. CDR1 is MNHEY, CDR2 SVGAGI, per germline. The length of the CDR3 is 14 residues. The DNA of the CDR3 is TGTGCCAGCAGTCTACAGGGGGCCTTTTCACCCCTCCACTTT. Its protein product is CASSLQGAFSPLHF.

The V and J genes are TRBV5-1 and TRBJ1-6; possibly TRBD1 for D (5 bases). The CDR3 totals 15 residues. In germline, CDR1 is SGHRS, CDR2 YFSETQ. Trimming removed 0 bases at V and 9 bases at J, with 13 bases between. CDR3 nucleotides: TGCGCCAGCAGCTTGGGGGGCCCGGTAATTTCACCCCTCCACTTT. Protein sequence: CASSLGGPVISPLHF.

V and J are TRBV5-6 and TRBJ1-6; 10 bases line up with TRBD1. The V and J ends lost 4 bases and 4 bases, in that order; junction bases with no gene match: 2. Germline CDR1 reads SGHDT; CDR2 reads YYEEEE. The CDR3 covers 15 residues. In DNA, the CDR3 is TGTGCCAGCAGCCGGGGACAGGGGTATAATTCACCCCTCCACTTT. Its protein is CASSRGQGYNSPLHF.

The rearrangement links TRBV13 to TRBJ2-3; possibly TRBD2 for D (5 bases). The CDR3 is made up of 15 amino acids. Germline V gene data show CDR1 as PRHDT and CDR2 as FYEKMQ (reference sequence). Deletions cut 10 bases from V and 3 bases from J, with 20 bases between. The CDR3: CAIPDGQGSTDTQYF. The CDR3 DNA is TGTGCCATTCCGGATGGGCAAGGGAGTACAGATACGCAGTATTTT.

The chain has TRBV19 and TRBJ1-2, with D perhaps TRBD1 (5 bases). Germline V lookup: CDR1 LNHDA, CDR2 SQIVND (reference sequence). The CDR3 is 13 residues long. Deletions cut 5 bases from V and 3 bases from J, with 10 bases between. The CDR3 DNA follows: TGTGCCAGTAGTCCGCAGGGCTACTATGGCTACACCTTC. It translates to CASSPQGYYGYTF.

V gene TRBV30 combines with J gene TRBJ2-4; possible D gene TRBD1, 6 bases. CDR3 length equals 16 residues. The V end lost 2 bases, the J end lost 6 bases, and 20 bases lay between the germline ends. CDR1 and CDR2 from the germline V gene are GTSNPN and SVGIG (reference sequence). CDR3 in amino acids: CAWSLGAGTRGNIQYF. DNA of the CDR3: TGTGCCTGGAGTTTGGGAGCCGGGACCAGGGGAAACATTCAGTACTTC.

This chain connects TRBV5-1 to TRBJ2-1; 9 positions agree with TRBD2. Germline-derived CDR1 and CDR2 are SGHRS and YFSETQ. Unmatched junction bases numbered 6, after V lost 0 bases and J lost 2 bases. This CDR3 is built from 17 residues. In DNA, the CDR3 is TGCGCCAGCAGCTTGGACGAAGCGGGAGGCCCCTACAATGAGCAGTTCTTC. Encoded protein: CASSLDEAGGPYNEQFF.

This clone was counted between two and nine times. The J gene is TRBJ1-4, the V gene TRBV5-4; D remains ambiguous. Germline CDR1 reads SGHNT; CDR2 reads YYREEE (reference sequence). The CDR3 has 14 residues. Trimming pared 0 bases from V and 4 bases from J, leaving 7 bases between. Here the CDR3 DNA reads TGTGCCAGCAGCTTGGGGCAGGTTAATGAAAAACTGTTTTTT. Amino acids: CASSLGQVNEKLFF.

The chain links TRBV7-8 to TRBJ1-1; D gene ambiguous. CDR1 and CDR2 from the germline V gene are SGHVS and FQNEAQ. V lost 5 bases and J lost 5, with 9 bases in between. The CDR3 has 12 residues. The CDR3 is CASSLEATEAFF. The CDR3 bases are TGTGCCAGCAGCCTGGAGGCAACTGAAGCTTTCTTT.

This chain joins TRBV5-1 and TRBJ2-7; 8 bases map to TRBD1. The CDR3 runs to 15 residues. V lost 7 bases to trimming and J lost 2 bases; unmatched junction nucleotides: 11. The V gene's germline CDR1 is SGHRS and CDR2 YFSETQ. CDR3 sequence: CASQRVAGGAYEQYF. The CDR3 nucleotides are TGCGCCAGCCAGCGGGTGGCAGGGGGCGCCTACGAGCAGTACTTC. The full variable domain, completed using reference TRBV5-1 and TRBJ2-7, is KAGVTQTPRYLIKTRGQQVTLSCSPISGHRSVSWYQQTPGQGLQFLFEYFSETQRNKGNFPGRFSGRQFSNSRSEMNVSTLELGDSALYLCASQRVAGGAYEQYFGPGTRLTVT.

The J gene is TRBJ1-5, the V gene TRBV7-2, with D tentatively TRBD1 (5 bases). This CDR3 is built from 14 residues. V was cut by 5 bases and J by 5 bases, with 13 bases left in between. CDR1 SGHTA and CDR2 FQGNSA come from the germline V gene. CDR3 sequence reads: CASSLQGGDQPQHF. The CDR3 bases are TGTGCCAGCAGCCTCCAGGGAGGCGATCAGCCCCAGCATTTT.

This clone has a single count. The CDR3: CASSVLSLSNQPQHF. DNA of the CDR3: TGTGCCAGTAGTGTCCTCAGTCTTAGCAATCAGCCCCAGCATTTT. V and J are TRBV19 and TRBJ1-5; D is unclear. Germline CDR1 is LNHDA and CDR2 is SQIVND (reference sequence). The CDR3 sequence is 15 residues long. V shed 5 bases and J shed 0 bases, with 11 bases lying between them.

J is TRBJ2-1 and V is TRBV29-1, with TRBD1 matching over 10 bases. The V and J ends lost 2 bases and 6 bases, in that order; junction bases with no gene match: 4. The CDR3 runs 14 residues. Germline CDR1 is SQVTM and CDR2 is ANQGSEA. DNA for the CDR3: TGCAGCGTTGAAAGGGACAGGGGTTCCAATGAGCAGTTCTTC. Amino acids: CSVERDRGSNEQFF.